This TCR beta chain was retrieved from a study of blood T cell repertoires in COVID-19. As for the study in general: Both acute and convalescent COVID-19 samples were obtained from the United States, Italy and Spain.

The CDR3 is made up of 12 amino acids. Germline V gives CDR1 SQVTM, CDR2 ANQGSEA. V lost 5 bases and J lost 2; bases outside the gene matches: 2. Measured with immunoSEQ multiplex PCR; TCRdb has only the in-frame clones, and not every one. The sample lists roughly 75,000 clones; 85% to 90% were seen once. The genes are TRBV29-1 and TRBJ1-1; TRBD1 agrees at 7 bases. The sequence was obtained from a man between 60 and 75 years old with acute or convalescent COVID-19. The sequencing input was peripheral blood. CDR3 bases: TGCAGCGTTTGGGACAGAAACACTGAAGCTTTCTTT. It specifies CSVWDRNTEAFF. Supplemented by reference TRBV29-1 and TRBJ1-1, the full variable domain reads SAVISQKPSRDICQRGTSLTIQCQVDSQVTMMFWYRQQPGQSLTLIATANQGSEATYESGFVIDKFPISRPNLTFSTLTVSNMSPEDSSIYLCSVWDRNTEAFFGQGTRLTVV.